This record concerns one T cell receptor (beta chain) sequence. The antigen this receptor binds is unknown. No base quality values were provided; no much bigger clone lies one nucleotide off. The data are from a study of blood T cell repertoires in COVID-19 (dated by TCRdb to 2019 to 2021). Regarding the research as a whole: Collaborator samples came from the United States, Italy and Spain and covered acute and convalescent phases of COVID-19. The prospective study material was composed of cDNA or gDNA derived from T cells, B-cell-depleted T cells, or PBMCs. Deeply sampled blood TCRbeta repertoires from subjects exposed to, actively infected with, or recovered from COVID-19 were included in the dataset. A freely available public database, intended as a resource for researchers studying the immune response to SARS-CoV-2, is where the repertoires were released. Samples were obtained from the ongoing ImmuneRACE study (first 160 participants) and from 1,200 or so subjects provided by 6 global collaborators. A de-identified subject ID, COVID-19 status, age in years and sex were almost always included in the sample metadata. Where available, HLA class I and class II types were taken from metadata supplied by the sample provider and were not determined by assay-based typing.

V and J lose 2 bases and 2 bases, and a span of 10 bases separates them. CDR1 KGHSH and CDR2 LQKENI were looked up in the germline V gene. The CDR3, from cysteine to phenylalanine, totals 14 residues. Only CDR3 DNA is held: 42 bases, read in frame from base 1. One collaborating source in Seattle enrolled patients during active infection and followed them longitudinally through the course of disease. Collaborating institutions collected whole blood in K2EDTA tubes following their own protocols. For TCRbeta analysis, collaborators shipped samples as frozen whole blood, isolated PBMCs, or DNA extracted from either of those sample types. What the study reported, not specific to this receptor: How much clinical and demographic metadata was included differed by source and by participant, and the metadata was provided uncurated.

TCRbeta CDR3 regions were amplified from genomic DNA using the immunoSEQ Assay, a bias-controlled multiplex PCR. In the authors' own workflow: Within the assay, amplification of reference gene primers was used to estimate how many nucleated cells each sample contained. Sequence reads were collapsed and filtered to measure the absolute abundance of every unique TCRbeta CDR3 rearrangement. For each sample, productive Simpson clonality was calculated as the square root of Simpson's diversity index over productive rearrangements. Sourced from immuneACCESS, this table was stored by TCRdb with only in-frame sequences that have V and J called. A share of the clones is absent; for the studies checked, an unresolved V gene accounts for under half, and the remainder has no known explanation. The V and J calls and clone size were taken over from that table, and D and trimming were inferred from the DNA. In all, the sample holds 200,000 to 250,000 clones, and approximately 85% of those were seen once. The biggest ten clones account for approximately 2.3% of the sample.

Sequenced material: peripheral blood. The receptor was isolated from a woman between 65 and 79 years old with COVID-19, enrolled during active disease. The chain is encoded by TRBV18 joined to TRBJ2-7; perhaps TRBD2 is the D gene, with 7 bases matching. This receptor carries the CDR3 CASSPSGGAYEQYF. Here is the DNA: TGTGCCAGCTCACCATCGGGGGGCGCCTACGAGCAGTACTTC.